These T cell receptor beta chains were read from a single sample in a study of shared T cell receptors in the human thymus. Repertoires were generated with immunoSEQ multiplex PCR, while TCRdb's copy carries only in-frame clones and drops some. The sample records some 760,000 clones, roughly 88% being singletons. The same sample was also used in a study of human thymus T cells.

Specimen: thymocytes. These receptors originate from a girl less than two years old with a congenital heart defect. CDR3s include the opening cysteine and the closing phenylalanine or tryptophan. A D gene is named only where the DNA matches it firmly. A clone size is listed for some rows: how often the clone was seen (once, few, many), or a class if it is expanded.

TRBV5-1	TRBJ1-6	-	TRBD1	TGCGCCAGCAGCCCGGAGACAGGGGCCGTAAATTCACCCCTCCACTTT	CASSPETGAVNSPLHF
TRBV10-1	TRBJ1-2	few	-	TGCGCCAGCAGTGAGTCGGGGACATTTCGAGGCTACACCTTC	CASSESGTFRGYTF
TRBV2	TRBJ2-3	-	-	TGTGCCAGCAGGCAGGGGAAAGTGGCAGATACGCAGTATTTT	CASRQGKVADTQYF
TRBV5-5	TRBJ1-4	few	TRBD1	TGTGCCAGCAGCTCGACAGGGAAACTGTTTTTT	CASSSTGKLFF
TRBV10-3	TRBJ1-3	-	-	TGTGCCACCCTGGGGGACAAAAGTCCCGGAGTTACTGGAAACACCATATATTTT	CATLGDKSPGVTGNTIYF
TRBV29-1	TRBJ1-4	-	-	TGCAGCGTCAAACAGGGCGCAACTAATGAAAAACTGTTTTTT	CSVKQGATNEKLFF
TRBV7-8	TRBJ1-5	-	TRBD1	TGTGCCAGCAGCCAACAGGGGCCGCTTAGCAATCAGCCCCAGCATTTT	CASSQQGPLSNQPQHF
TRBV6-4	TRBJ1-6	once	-	TGTGCCAGCAGTGAGTCAGGGTCCCCACTCGGTTCACCCCTCCACTTT	CASSESGSPLGSPLHF
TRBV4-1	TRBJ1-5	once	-	TGCGCCAGCAGCCAAGAGGCGGGGGACGGATATAGCAATCAGCCCCAGCATTTT	CASSQEAGDGYSNQPQHF
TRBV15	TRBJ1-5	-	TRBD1	TGTGCCACCAGCAGCTCGCCGACAGGGAGTCAGCCCCAGCATTTT	CATSSSPTGSQPQHF
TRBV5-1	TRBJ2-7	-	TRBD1	TGCGCCAGCAGCTTGGGCCGGGACAGGGTTGGTGAGCAGTACTTC	CASSLGRDRVGEQYF
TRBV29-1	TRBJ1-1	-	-	TGCAGCGTTGAAAGGGGGTACAGGAACCAAACTGAAGCTTTCTTT	CSVERGYRNQTEAFF
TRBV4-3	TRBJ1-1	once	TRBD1	TGCGCCAGCAGCCAAGAGGGGACCGGGACAGCGAACACTGAAGCTTTCTTT	CASSQEGTGTANTEAFF
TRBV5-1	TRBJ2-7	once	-	TGCGCCAGCAGCTTGGGGGCTTACGAGCAGTACTTC	CASSLGAYEQYF
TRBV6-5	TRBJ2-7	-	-	TGTGCCAGCAGTTACTCGTTACACGGGACCTACGAGCAGTACTTC	CASSYSLHGTYEQYF
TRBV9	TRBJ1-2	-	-	TGTGCCAGCAGCGCGTACCTCCACTCGACAGAAAACTATGGCTACACCTTC	CASSAYLHSTENYGYTF
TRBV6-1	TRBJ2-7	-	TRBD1	TGTGCCAGCAGAACCGGGACAGGACGTACCTACGAGCAGTACTTC	CASRTGTGRTYEQYF
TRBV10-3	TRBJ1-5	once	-	TGTGCCATCAGTGTGGGCAGGGTCAATCAGCCCCAGCATTTT	CAISVGRVNQPQHF
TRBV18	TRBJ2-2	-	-	TGTGCCAGCTCACCACAACACGGGGCCGGGGAGCTGTTTTTT	CASSPQHGAGELFF
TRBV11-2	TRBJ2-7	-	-	TGTGCCAGCACTCCCCAGGGGCAGCAGTACTTC	CASTPQGQQYF
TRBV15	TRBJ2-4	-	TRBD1	TGTGCCACCAGAAGGGTTGCAGCAGGGGGACCCAAAAACATTCAGTACTTC	CATRRVAAGGPKNIQYF
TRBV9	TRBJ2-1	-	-	TGTGCCAGCAGCGTATCGGGATGGGGGCTCGATGAGCAGTTCTTC	CASSVSGWGLDEQFF
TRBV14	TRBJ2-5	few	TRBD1	TGTGCCAGCAGCCGGGACAGGGAAGAGACCCAGTACTTC	CASSRDREETQYF
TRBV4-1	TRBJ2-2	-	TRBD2	TGCGCCAGCAGCCAACAACCTCCGGGACTAGCGGGGGTGGACACCGGGGAGCTGTTTTTT	CASSQQPPGLAGVDTGELFF
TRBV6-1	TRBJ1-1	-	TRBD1	TGTGCCAGCAGAAGACAGGGGGTCACTGAAGCTTTCTTT	CASRRQGVTEAFF
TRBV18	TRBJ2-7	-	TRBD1	TGTGCCAGCTCACCACGGGGGGACAGGGCGACCGATTCCTACGAGCAGTACTTC	CASSPRGDRATDSYEQYF
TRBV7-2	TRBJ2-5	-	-	TGTGCCAGCAGCTTAGTGGGGGAGAGTCGCGGGGGCCCAGAGACCCAGTACTTC	CASSLVGESRGGPETQYF
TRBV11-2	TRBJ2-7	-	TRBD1	TGTGCCAGCAGCCCCCGGGACAGGGATACCTACGAGCAGTACTTC	CASSPRDRDTYEQYF
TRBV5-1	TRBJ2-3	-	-	TGCGCCAGCAGCTTGTGGGCAGCCACAGATACGCAGTATTTT	CASSLWAATDTQYF
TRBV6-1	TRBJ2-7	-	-	TGTGCCAGCAGTGACATGACAGGAGAAACCTACGAGCAGTACTTC	CASSDMTGETYEQYF
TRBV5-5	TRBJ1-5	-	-	TGTGCCAGCAGCGCCCGACTTAGGAATCAGCCCCAGCATTTT	CASSARLRNQPQHF
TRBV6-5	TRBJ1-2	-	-	TGTGCCAGCAGGGGCCTTCCCATCTATGGCTACACCTTC	CASRGLPIYGYTF
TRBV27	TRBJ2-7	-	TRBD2	TGTGCCAGCAGTTTACTGACACTAGCGGGGGCCCCATACGAGCAGTACTTC	CASSLLTLAGAPYEQYF
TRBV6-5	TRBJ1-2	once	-	TGTGCCAGCAGTCGAGACAGTAGGCAATATGGCTACACCTTC	CASSRDSRQYGYTF
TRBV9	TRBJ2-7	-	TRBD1	TGTGCCAGCAGCTTCCGGGACAGAGACTACGAGCAGTACTTC	CASSFRDRDYEQYF
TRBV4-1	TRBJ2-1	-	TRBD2	TGCGCCAGCAGCCAGGAGCTTAGCGGGAGCTCCTACAATGAGCAGTTCTTC	CASSQELSGSSYNEQFF
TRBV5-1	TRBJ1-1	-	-	TGCGCCAGCAGCCTGGGGAAGACAGGACCTCTTCCGATGGGGGGGGGCATGAACACTGAAGCTTTCTTT	CASSLGKTGPLPMGGGMNTEAFF
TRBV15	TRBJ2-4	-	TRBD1	TGTGCCACCAGCAGAGATAGGGAGACAGGGGAGCCCAAAAACATTCAGTACTTC	CATSRDRETGEPKNIQYF
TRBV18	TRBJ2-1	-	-	TGTGCCAGCTCACCACCTGAAGGGGTCAATGAGCAGTTCTTC	CASSPPEGVNEQFF
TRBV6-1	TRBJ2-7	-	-	TGTGCCAGCTCGGCAGGGGGGTCCTACGAGCAGTACTTC	CASSAGGSYEQYF
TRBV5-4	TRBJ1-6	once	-	TGTGCCAGCAGCTTTCAAGGAGGTAATTCACCCCTCCACTTT	CASSFQGGNSPLHF
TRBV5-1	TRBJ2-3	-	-	TGCGCCAGCAGCTTGATGGCTAGCACAGATACGCAGTATTTT	CASSLMASTDTQYF
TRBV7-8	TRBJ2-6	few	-	TGTGCCAGCAGCTTATTGCAGAACCACTCTGGGGCCAACGTCCTGACTTTC	CASSLLQNHSGANVLTF
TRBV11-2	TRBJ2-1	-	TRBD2	TGTGCCAGCAGCTTAGTTCCCAGCGGGGGGGCCTCCTACAATGAGCAGTTCTTC	CASSLVPSGGASYNEQFF
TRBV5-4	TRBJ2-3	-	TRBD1	TGCACCTTCAGGGGGCCCCCCACAGATACGCAGTATTTT	CTFRGPPTDTQYF
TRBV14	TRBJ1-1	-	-	TGTGCCAGCAGCCAAGGAGGTGGTGCGGGTACTGAAGCTTTCTTT	CASSQGGGAGTEAFF
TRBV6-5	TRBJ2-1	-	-	TGTGCCAGCAGCTCCAGACAGTGCCCCTACAATGAGCAGTTCTTC	CASSSRQCPYNEQFF
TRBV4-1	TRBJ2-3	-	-	TGCGCCAGCAGCCAAGAGGTTACCAGGGACTCCACAGATACGCAGTATTTT	CASSQEVTRDSTDTQYF
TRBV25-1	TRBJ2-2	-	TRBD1	TGTGCCAGCAGTGGGAAAGGGGTGGGGACAGGGGAGGCCGGGGAGCTGTTTTTT	CASSGKGVGTGEAGELFF
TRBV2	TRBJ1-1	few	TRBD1	TGTGCCAGCAGTGAAAATAGGCCAGGGGGGTACACTGAAGCTTTCTTT	CASSENRPGGYTEAFF
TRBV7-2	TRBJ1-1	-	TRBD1	TGTGCCAGCAGCTTAGGCTCCCAGGACAGGGAGGACACTGAAGCTTTCTTT	CASSLGSQDREDTEAFF